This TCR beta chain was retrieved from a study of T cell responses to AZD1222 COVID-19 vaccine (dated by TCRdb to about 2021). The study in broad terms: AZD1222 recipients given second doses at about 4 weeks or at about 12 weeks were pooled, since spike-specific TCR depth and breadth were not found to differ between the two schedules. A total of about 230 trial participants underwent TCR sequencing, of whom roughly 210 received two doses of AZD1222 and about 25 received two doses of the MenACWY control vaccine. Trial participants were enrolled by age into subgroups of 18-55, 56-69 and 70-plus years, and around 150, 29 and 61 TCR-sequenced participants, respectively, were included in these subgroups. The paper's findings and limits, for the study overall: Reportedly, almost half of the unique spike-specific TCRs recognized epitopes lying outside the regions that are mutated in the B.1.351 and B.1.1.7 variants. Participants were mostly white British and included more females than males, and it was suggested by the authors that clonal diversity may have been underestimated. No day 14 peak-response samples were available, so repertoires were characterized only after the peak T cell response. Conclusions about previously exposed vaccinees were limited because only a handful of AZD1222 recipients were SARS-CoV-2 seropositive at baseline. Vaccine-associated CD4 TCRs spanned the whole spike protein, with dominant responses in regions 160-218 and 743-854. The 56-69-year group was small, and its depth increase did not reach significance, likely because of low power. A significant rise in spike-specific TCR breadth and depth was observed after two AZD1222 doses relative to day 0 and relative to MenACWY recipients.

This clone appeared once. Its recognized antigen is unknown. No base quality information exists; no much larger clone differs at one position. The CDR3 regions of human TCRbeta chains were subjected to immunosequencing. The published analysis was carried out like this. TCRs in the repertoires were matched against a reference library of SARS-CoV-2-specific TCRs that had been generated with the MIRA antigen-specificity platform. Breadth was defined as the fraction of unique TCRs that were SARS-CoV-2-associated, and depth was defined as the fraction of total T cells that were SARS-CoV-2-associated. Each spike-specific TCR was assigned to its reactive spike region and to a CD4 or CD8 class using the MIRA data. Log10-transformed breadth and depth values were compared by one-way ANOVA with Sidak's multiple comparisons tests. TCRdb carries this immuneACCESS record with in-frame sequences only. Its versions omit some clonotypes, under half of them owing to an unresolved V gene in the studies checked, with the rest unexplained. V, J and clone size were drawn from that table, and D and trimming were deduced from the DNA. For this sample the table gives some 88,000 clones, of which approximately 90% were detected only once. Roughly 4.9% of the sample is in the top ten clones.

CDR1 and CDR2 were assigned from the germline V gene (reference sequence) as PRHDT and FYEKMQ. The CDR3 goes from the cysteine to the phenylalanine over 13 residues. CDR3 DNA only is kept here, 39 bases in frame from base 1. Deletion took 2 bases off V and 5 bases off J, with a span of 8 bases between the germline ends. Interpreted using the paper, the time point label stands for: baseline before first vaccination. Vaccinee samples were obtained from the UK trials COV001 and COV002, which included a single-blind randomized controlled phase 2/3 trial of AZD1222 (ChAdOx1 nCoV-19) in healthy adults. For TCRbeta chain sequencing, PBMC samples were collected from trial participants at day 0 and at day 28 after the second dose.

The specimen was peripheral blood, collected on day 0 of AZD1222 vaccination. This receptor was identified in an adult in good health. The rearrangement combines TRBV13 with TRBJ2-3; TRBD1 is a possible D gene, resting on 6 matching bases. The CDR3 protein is CASSLLDRDTQYF. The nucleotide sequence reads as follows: TGTGCCAGCAGCTTACTGGACAGAGATACGCAGTATTTT.